This T cell receptor beta chain came from a study of control samples from healthy donors and cancer patients. Sequencing was performed with immunoSEQ multiplex PCR; in TCRdb, only in-frame clones are kept and a portion is missing. The sample yields some 97,000 clones, roughly 87% seen once. CDR1 is MNHEY, CDR2 SVGAGI, per germline. This CDR3 has 13 residues. Trimming took off 9 bases at V and 6 bases at J, with 15 bases between the two ends. This receptor was taken from a woman aged 50 to 60 in good health. This rearrangement joins TRBV6-5 to TRBJ1-5; D possibly corresponds to TRBD1 (6 bases). Sequencing input: blood. CDR3: CASPKGDPQPQHF. CDR3 sequence (DNA): TGTGCCAGTCCGAAGGGGGACCCTCAGCCCCAGCATTTT.